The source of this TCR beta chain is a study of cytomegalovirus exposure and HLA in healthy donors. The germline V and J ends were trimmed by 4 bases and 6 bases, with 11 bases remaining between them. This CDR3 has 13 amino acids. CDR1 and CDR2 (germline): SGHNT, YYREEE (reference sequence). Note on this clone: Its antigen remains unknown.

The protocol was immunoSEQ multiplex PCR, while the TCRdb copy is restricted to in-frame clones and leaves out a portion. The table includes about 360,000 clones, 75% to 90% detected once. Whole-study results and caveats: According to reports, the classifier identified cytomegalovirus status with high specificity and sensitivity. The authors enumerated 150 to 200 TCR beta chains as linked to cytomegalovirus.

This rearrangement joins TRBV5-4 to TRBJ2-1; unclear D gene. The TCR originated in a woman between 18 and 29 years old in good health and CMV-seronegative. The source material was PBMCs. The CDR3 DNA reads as TGTGCCAGCAGCCCCGGAGTCTCCAATGAGCAGTTCTTC. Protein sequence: CASSPGVSNEQFF. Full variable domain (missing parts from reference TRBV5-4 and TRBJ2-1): ETGVTQSPTHLIKTRGQQVTLRCSSQSGHNTVSWYQQALGQGPQFIFQYYREEENGRGNFPPRFSGLQFPNYSSELNVNALELDDSALYLCASSPGVSNEQFFGPGTRLTVL.